The 26 T cell receptor beta chains below come from one sample, sequenced in a study of OX40 agonist ivuxolimab in advanced cancers. TCRdb's copy holds only in-frame clones and misses some; the assay was immunoSEQ multiplex PCR. Of over 60,000 clones listed, 80% to 90% are singletons. This material consisted of CD4+ or CD8+ T cells sorted from blood, taken in a trial of the OX40 agonist ivuxolimab. The receptors come from an adult with an advanced solid tumor such as melanoma, head and neck, liver or kidney cancer.

The genes are TRBV5-1 and TRBJ2-3, with 8 bases fitting TRBD2. J lost 0 bases, V lost 5 bases, and 8 bases had no gene match. Per germline, CDR1 SGHRS and CDR2 YFSETQ. The CDR3 length is 16 residues. CDR3 amino acids: CASSQNSGASTDTQYF. The CDR3 nucleotides are TGCGCCAGCAGTCAGAATAGCGGGGCAAGCACAGATACGCAGTATTTT.

This rearrangement joins TRBV27 to TRBJ2-5; no reliable D call. There are 13 residues in the CDR3. In germline, CDR1 is MNHEY, CDR2 SMNVEV (reference sequence). V lost 0 bases to trimming and J lost 4 bases, with 6 bases between them. The chain's CDR3 is CASSLSPGETQYF. CDR3 DNA: TGTGCCAGCAGTTTATCCCCCGGAGAGACCCAGTACTTC.

This clone occurred a few times. The chain employs TRBV7-8 and TRBJ2-2; 10 bases map to TRBD2. Losses at the gene ends were 3 bases for V and 5 bases for J; bases not matched to a gene: 6. Germline CDR1 reads SGHVS; CDR2 reads FQNEAQ. CDR3 length: 16 residues. The CDR3, as DNA: TGTGCCAGCAGCTTCCAGGGACTAGCGACGACCGGGGAGCTGTTTTTT. This translates into CASSFQGLATTGELFF.

There are a few counts of this clone. This chain connects TRBV30 to TRBJ1-4; TRBD1 is a possible D gene (5 bases). CDR1 and CDR2 from the germline V gene are GTSNPN and SVGIG (reference sequence). The CDR3 length is 15 residues. V was trimmed by 3 bases and J by 4 bases, leaving 15 bases between them. The CDR3 region has the DNA TGTGCCTGGAGGGGTCTGGGGGGTCTTAATGAAAAACTGTTTTTT. Its protein product is CAWRGLGGLNEKLFF.

As to this clone: A read error may account for a junction end that differs from germline. V gene TRBV5-4 combines with J gene TRBJ1-2, with 8 bases lining up with TRBD1. Germline V CDR1 and CDR2: SGHNT, YYREEE (reference sequence). The CDR3 extends over 17 amino acids. The CDR3 sequence: CASSQVIHRGQDYGYTF. In nucleotides, the CDR3 is TGCGCCAGCAGCCAAGTGATTCATAGGGGACAGGACTATGGCTACACCTTC.

The rearrangement uses TRBV9 and TRBJ2-1, with D unresolved. This CDR3 spans 17 amino acids. Between the trimmed V and J ends, which lost 2 bases and 4 bases, there was a span of 19 bases. Germline values: CDR1 SGDLS, CDR2 YYNGEE. CDR3 sequence reads: CASSVGGKGLKYNEQFF. In nucleotides, the CDR3 is TGTGCCAGCAGCGTTGGTGGGAAAGGGCTTAAATACAATGAGCAGTTCTTC.

The gene calls are TRBV7-2 and TRBJ1-1; the D is unclear. This CDR3 is built from 13 residues. Trimming removed 1 base from V and 0 bases from J, with 3 bases in between. Germline loops: CDR1 SGHTA, CDR2 FQGNSA. As DNA, the CDR3 is TGTGCCAGCAGCTTAGTAGTGAACACTGAAGCTTTCTTT. It translates to CASSLVVNTEAFF.

This sequence joins TRBV2 and TRBJ1-1; D gene ambiguous. Trimming stripped 7 bases from V and 0 bases from J, with 18 bases between. The CDR3 totals 16 residues. Germline V gene lookup returns CDR1 SNHLY and CDR2 FYNNEI. CDR3: CASTLARAPVNTEAFF. The DNA for the CDR3 is TGTGCCAGCACCCTAGCCCGGGCTCCCGTGAACACTGAAGCTTTCTTT.

This clone came up once. The chain uses TRBV5-1 and TRBJ2-3, with TRBD2 matching over 8 bases. CDR1 and CDR2 from the germline V gene are SGHRS and YFSETQ. The CDR3 consists of 17 residues. V trimming: 0 bases; J trimming: 0 bases; junction bases outside the gene matches: 6. For the CDR3, the DNA is TGCGCCAGCAGCTTGGGTGTTAGCGGGGCTAGCACAGATACGCAGTATTTT. It specifies CASSLGVSGASTDTQYF.

The gene calls are TRBV7-9 and TRBJ2-7; 7 bases align to TRBD1. CDR3 size: 12 residues. The germline CDR1 and CDR2 sequences are SEHNR and FQNEAQ (reference sequence). V was pared by 2 bases and J by 5 bases, with 0 bases of the junction left unmatched. CDR3 nucleotides: TGTGCCAGCAGCTTAACAGGGGACGAGCAGTACTTC. This gives the protein CASSLTGDEQYF.

This clone showed up just once. The CDR3 nucleotides read TGTGCCAGCAGTTTGCGAGGGGGCGTGGGCTATGGCTACACCTTC. It codes for CASSLRGGVGYGYTF. The chain couples TRBV27 to TRBJ1-2; 7 nucleotides match TRBD1. The J segment lost 4 bases and the V segment lost 3 bases, leaving 8 bases of the junction unmatched. From germline, CDR1 is MNHEY and CDR2 SMNVEV (reference sequence). The CDR3 loop spans 15 amino acids.

V and J are TRBV6-5 and TRBJ2-7; 8 bases are shared with TRBD2. The CDR3 sequence is 15 residues long. Germline V CDR1 and CDR2: MNHEY, SVGAGI. V lost 2 bases and J lost 3; bases outside the gene matches: 6. In DNA form, the CDR3 reads TGTGCCAGCAGTTACACATTTAGCGGGGTCTACGAGCAGTACTTC. Protein sequence: CASSYTFSGVYEQYF.

The CDR3 here is CASSLSGLAGGLYF. CDR3 in DNA: TGCGCCAGCAGCTTGTCTGGATTAGCAGGAGGGTTGTACTTC. The chain has TRBV5-1 and TRBJ2-7, with D tentatively TRBD2 (6 bases). Germline loops: CDR1 SGHRS, CDR2 YFSETQ. The CDR3 covers 14 residues. V shed 1 base and J shed 12 bases, with 20 bases lying between them.

The V gene is TRBV7-9, the J gene TRBJ2-2; 7 bases are a match to TRBD2. Per the germline V gene, CDR1 is SEHNR and CDR2 is FQNEAQ (reference sequence). CDR3 size: 16 residues. Unmatched junction bases numbered 5, after V lost 2 bases and J lost 2 bases. The CDR3 nucleotides read TGTGCCAGCAGCTTAATGGCGGGAGTTAACACCGGGGAGCTGTTTTTT. It encodes CASSLMAGVNTGELFF.

This chain uses TRBV7-8 with TRBJ2-1; 7 bases are a match to TRBD1. The CDR3 length is 16 residues. The V gene end was trimmed by 5 bases and the J gene end by 1 base; junction bases not matched to a gene: 8. The germline V gene encodes CDR1 SGHVS and CDR2 FQNEAQ. CDR3 region: CASSHRSGGSYNEQFF. The DNA for the CDR3 is TGTGCCAGCAGCCATCGTTCAGGGGGATCCTACAATGAGCAGTTCTTC.

The gene calls are TRBV6-6 and TRBJ1-1; D is perhaps TRBD1 (6 bases). CDR1 and CDR2 (germline): MNHNY, SVGAGI (reference sequence). The V end was cut by 4 bases, the J end by 6 bases, with 18 bases between. CDR3 length: 15 residues. Written as DNA, the CDR3 is TGTGCCAGCAGTTTCTCCCAGTGGGGGCTGTCTGAAGCTTTCTTT. It translates to CASSFSQWGLSEAFF.

This clone has a single count. This chain links TRBV18 with TRBJ2-1; 14 nucleotides match TRBD2. The CDR3 is 18 residues long. Germline V CDR1 and CDR2: KGHSH, LQKENI. V was clipped by 3 bases and J by 0 bases; unmatched bases: 4. The CDR3 DNA follows: TGTGCCAGCTCACCGCTGACTAGCGGGAGGGCCTCCTACAATGAGCAGTTCTTC. This sequence encodes CASSPLTSGRASYNEQFF.

The V and J genes are TRBV10-3 and TRBJ2-3, with 9 nucleotides matching TRBD1. V trimming: 6 bases; J trimming: 3 bases; junction bases outside the gene matches: 4. This CDR3 is built from 14 residues. CDR1 ENHRY and CDR2 SYGVKD come from the germline V gene. The CDR3: CAIRPGQGTDTQYF. The CDR3 DNA sequence: TGTGCCATCAGGCCGGGACAGGGTACAGATACGCAGTATTTT.

The chain recombines TRBV7-2 with TRBJ1-1, with D uncertain. V was cut by 5 bases and J by 1 base, with 11 bases left in between. Per the germline V gene, CDR1 is SGHTA and CDR2 is FQGNSA. The CDR3 extends over 14 amino acids. CDR3 DNA sequence: TGTGCCAGCAGCCATAGCCGCTCGAACACTGAAGCTTTCTTT. This encodes CASSHSRSNTEAFF.

This chain connects TRBV19 to TRBJ1-5, with TRBD1 matching over 8 bases. Germline CDR1 reads LNHDA; CDR2 reads SQIVND (reference sequence). Trimming took 5 bases from V and 6 from J; bases not matched to a gene: 9. The CDR3 is 15 amino acids. The CDR3 DNA reads TGTGCCAGTAGTCCCGGACAGGGTGTCGGTCAGCCCCAGCATTTT. This codes for CASSPGQGVGQPQHF.

The V call is TRBV30, the J call TRBJ1-3, with D uncertain. The CDR3 runs 15 residues. Germline CDR1 is GTSNPN and CDR2 is SVGIG (reference sequence). Trimming removed 3 bases at V and 2 bases at J, with 14 bases between. CDR3 bases: TGTGCCTGGAGACCCCGGAGGAAGACTGGAAACACCATATATTTT. Amino acid sequence: CAWRPRRKTGNTIYF.

The chain recombines TRBV18 with TRBJ1-1; no reliable D call. The CDR3 extends over 13 amino acids. The germline gives CDR1 KGHSH, CDR2 LQKENI. Trimming took 4 bases from V and 1 from J, leaving 7 bases between them. The CDR3 DNA reads as TGTGCCAGCTCACGAGACAAGAACACTGAAGCTTTCTTT. Translated: CASSRDKNTEAFF. The entire variable domain, with the rest obtained from reference TRBV18 and TRBJ1-1, is as follows: NAGVMQNPRHLVRRRGQEARLRCSPMKGHSHVYWYRQLPEEGLKFMVYLQKENIIDESGMPKERFSAEFPKEGPSILRIQQVVRGDSAAYFCASSRDKNTEAFFGQGTRLTVV.

V gene TRBV10-2 combines with J gene TRBJ2-7, with 11 bases matching TRBD1. Germline V lookup: CDR1 WSHSY, CDR2 SAAADI. V shed 5 bases, J shed 0 bases, and the junction held 3 bases outside the gene matches. This CDR3 contains 15 residues. CDR3 nucleotides: TGCGCCAGCAGTCCTGGACAGGGGGCCTCCTACGAGCAGTACTTC. It encodes CASSPGQGASYEQYF.

The chain is built from TRBV21-1 and TRBJ2-7. TRBV21-1 is termed a pseudogene. The CDR3 runs 13 residues. The CDR3 protein is CASSPGPSYEQYF. In nucleotides, the CDR3 is TGTGCCAGCAGTCCGGGACCGTCCTACGAGCAGTACTTC.

The rearrangement uses TRBV28 and TRBJ2-1; TRBD2 matches 13 bases. The junction had 7 bases not matched to a gene; V was cut back by 3 bases and J by 8 bases. The CDR3 extends over 16 amino acids. Looked up from germline, CDR1 is MDHEN and CDR2 is SYDVKM. CDR3: CASSLGLAGSMDEQFF. CDR3 DNA sequence: TGTGCCAGCAGTTTGGGACTAGCGGGATCTATGGATGAGCAGTTCTTC.

A single count supports this clone. The J gene is TRBJ2-5, the V gene TRBV9; 8 nucleotides match TRBD2. The ends lost 0 bases at V and 5 bases at J; junction bases unmatched: 3. Germline V gene lookup returns CDR1 SGDLS and CDR2 YYNGEE. This CDR3 spans 14 amino acids. CDR3 region: CASSVGLASETQYF. The CDR3 DNA follows: TGTGCCAGCAGCGTAGGACTAGCGAGCGAGACCCAGTACTTC.